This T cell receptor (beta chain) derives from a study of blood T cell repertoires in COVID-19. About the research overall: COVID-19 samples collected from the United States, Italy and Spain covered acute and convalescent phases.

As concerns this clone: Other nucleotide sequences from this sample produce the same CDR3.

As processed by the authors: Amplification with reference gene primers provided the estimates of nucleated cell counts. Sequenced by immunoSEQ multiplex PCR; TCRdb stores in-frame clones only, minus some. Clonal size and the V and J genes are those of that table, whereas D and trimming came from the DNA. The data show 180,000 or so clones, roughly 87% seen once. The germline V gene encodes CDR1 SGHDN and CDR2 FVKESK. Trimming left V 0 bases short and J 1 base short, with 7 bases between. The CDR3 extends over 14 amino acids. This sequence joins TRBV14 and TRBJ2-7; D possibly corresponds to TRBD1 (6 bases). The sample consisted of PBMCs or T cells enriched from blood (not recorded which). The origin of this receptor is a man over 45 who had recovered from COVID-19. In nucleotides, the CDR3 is TGTGCCAGCAGCCAAGACAGGGGATCCTACGAGCAGTACTTC. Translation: CASSQDRGSYEQYF.